This TCR beta chain was obtained from a study of control samples from healthy donors and cancer patients. Germline V gives CDR1 SGHRS, CDR2 YFSETQ. This CDR3 contains 15 residues. Produced via immunoSEQ multiplex PCR; TCRdb's table is partial and in-frame only. This table has approximately 140,000 clones, roughly nine tenths appearing once. The source material was blood. The gene calls are TRBV5-1 and TRBJ1-5; D is possibly TRBD1 (5 bases). The TCR comes from a man between 18 and 29 years old in good health. As DNA, the CDR3 is TGCGCAAATGTCGATGGCAGGGACTTCGATCAGCCCCAGCATTTT. This codes for CANVDGRDFDQPQHF.